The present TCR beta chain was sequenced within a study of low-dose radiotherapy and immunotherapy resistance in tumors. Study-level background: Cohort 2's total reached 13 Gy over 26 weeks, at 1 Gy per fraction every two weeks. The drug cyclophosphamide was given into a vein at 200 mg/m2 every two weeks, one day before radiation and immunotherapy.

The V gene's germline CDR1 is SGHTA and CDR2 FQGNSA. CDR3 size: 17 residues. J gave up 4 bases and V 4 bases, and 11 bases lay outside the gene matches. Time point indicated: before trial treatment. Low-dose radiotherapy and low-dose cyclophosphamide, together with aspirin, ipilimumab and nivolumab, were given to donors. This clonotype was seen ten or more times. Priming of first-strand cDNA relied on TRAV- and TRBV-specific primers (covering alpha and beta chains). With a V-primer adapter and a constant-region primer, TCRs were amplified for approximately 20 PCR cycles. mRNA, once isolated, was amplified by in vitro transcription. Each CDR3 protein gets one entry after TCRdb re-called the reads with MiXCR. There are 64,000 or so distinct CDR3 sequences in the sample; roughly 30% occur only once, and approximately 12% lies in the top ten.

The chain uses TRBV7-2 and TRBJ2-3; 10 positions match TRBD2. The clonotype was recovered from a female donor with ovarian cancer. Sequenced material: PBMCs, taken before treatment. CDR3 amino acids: CASSSLAGISGADTQYF. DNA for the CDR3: TGTGCCAGCAGCTCACTAGCGGGAATATCAGGGGCAGATACGCAGTATTTT.